This TCR beta chain comes out of a study of blood T cell repertoires in COVID-19. Across the study: The origin of the acute and convalescent COVID-19 samples was the United States, Italy and Spain. T cells, B-cell-depleted T cells, or PBMCs provided the cDNA or gDNA that served as material.

Profiling relied on immunoSEQ multiplex PCR, and the TCRdb table lists in-frame clones only, not all of them. The sample records just over 300,000 clones, approximately 89% being singletons. Across under 25 US areas, participants ranged in age from about 18 to 89 years. What the recovered Cohort 3 donors had was two negative PCRs, clearance, or symptom resolution. Germline V gives CDR1 SEHNR, CDR2 FQNEAQ (reference sequence). V shed 5 bases and J shed 5 bases, with 27 bases lying between them. There are 18 residues in the CDR3. This TCR derives from a woman in her thirties or forties who had recovered from COVID-19. The chain employs TRBV7-9 and TRBJ1-1, with D perhaps matching TRBD1 (5 bases). What was sequenced was PBMCs or T cells enriched from blood (not recorded which). This chain's CDR3 is CASSPGYRQERTRTEAFF. Here the CDR3 DNA reads TGTGCCAGCAGCCCAGGATACAGGCAGGAACGAACGAGGACTGAAGCTTTCTTT.